This TCR beta chain appears in the sequencing data of a study of blood T cells in healthy people across ages (dated by TCRdb to 2014 to 2015). Study-level background: In model experiments, template switching captured about one uniquely barcoded TCR beta cDNA molecule for every two T cells. Donors of different ages were randomly distributed across sequencing lanes to avoid experimental bias. Two additional independent replicas of 1 million unique cDNA reads from the same blood draw were analyzed for two donors (one aged 18 to 30 and one aged 80 or older). Four age groups were formed from the donors: young (average approximately 15 years), middle-aged (around 37), aged (62) and long-lived (more than 75). Age-related changes in TCR beta repertoire diversity were measured in the study by deep sequencing normalized with unique cDNA molecular identifiers. General study outcomes and caveats: Because profiling used bulk unsorted PBMCs, naive and antigen-experienced compartments could not be compared conclusively. Because the CMV infection status of the donors was unknown, age-related changes in expanded clonotypes may potentially have been confounded. Estimates of total diversity based on one million sequenced T cells were regarded as lower bounds and as underestimates. Compared with the aged group, more naive CD4+ T cells, fewer expanded clones and increased TCR diversity were shown by the long-lived group, suggesting age selection. As age increased, observed TCR beta diversity per million T cells dropped in a roughly linear way, and a significant reduction was already evident by age about 40. There was a strong correlation between observed TCR beta diversity and the percentage of naive T cells measured by flow cytometry.

Concerning this clonotype: The antigen it binds to is not known. One base away there is no much larger clone; base qualities are not given.

Library construction relied on 5' RACE. Instrument used: Illumina HiSeq 2500. A second roughly 6 to 12 cycle PCR used a sample-barcoded 5' primer and a J-beta primer mix. Each TCR beta cDNA molecule received a unique molecular identifier from a template-switch 5' adaptor carrying 12 random nucleotides. At least 2.5 million CDR3-containing paired-end reads were obtained from each sample. All of the RNA was converted into first-strand cDNA using the Mint cDNA synthesis kit, with a TRBC-specific oligonucleotide serving as the primer. Following uracil-DNA glycosylase treatment, a first 18-cycle PCR with universal primers M1SS and BC2_uni_R was performed on all cDNA. On the authors' methods: For normalization, 1 million high-quality reads, each with a distinct molecular identifier, were randomly selected from each sample. Reads sharing molecular identifiers were discarded rather than binned into consensus sequences. CDR3 identification, clonotype clustering and error correction used MiTCR with a Q25 quality threshold and the strictest error-elimination algorithm. A nonparametric unseen species model with Euler transformation was used to estimate a lower bound on total TCR beta diversity. TCRdb itself trimmed the public reads at Q25 with fastp, ran MiXCR and retained productive beta chains. CDR3 protein duplicates are merged, each entry listing the most common genes and DNA. These V and J calls are TCRdb output, not the study's own analysis. The sample table contains approximately 880,000 distinct CDR3 sequences; only one count was recorded for 45% to 50% of them. 10% to 15% of the sample comes from the top ten.

V loses 0 bases, J loses 10 bases, and the germline ends lie 15 bases apart. From the germline V gene, CDR1 is LGHNA and CDR2 is YSLEER. Taken from cysteine to phenylalanine, the CDR3 has 14 residues. The DNA shown is the 42-base CDR3, in frame from base 1. The donors were about 40 Caucasian individuals from Russia, aged 6 to 90 years, who were systemically healthy. Approximately 10 milliliters of peripheral blood were collected from each donor into EDTA-treated Vacutainer tubes. PBMCs were isolated by Ficoll-Paque density-gradient centrifugation, with at least 6 million obtained per sample. Total RNA, at least 6 micrograms per sample, was extracted from PBMCs with Trizol reagent. For every donor, flow cytometry on a PBMC aliquot measured the percentage of naive CD45RAhigh/CD27high T cells.

The sequence was obtained from a young man in good health. The specimen was blood. The chain uses TRBV4-3 and TRBJ1-2, with an unclear D gene assignment. CDR3 region: CASSQEVAGRAYTF. The DNA reads TGCGCCAGCAGCCAAGAAGTCGCAGGCCGAGCCTACACCTTC.